This entry concerns a single T cell receptor beta chain. This entry is derived from a study of CD8 T cells in Susac syndrome. V dropped 5 bases and J dropped 1 base, with 8 bases sitting between them. The CDR3 loop spans 13 amino acids. Germline CDR1 is SGHTA and CDR2 is FQGTGA. RNA amounts of roughly 0.5 to 1 ug underwent reverse transcription with random hexamers. One entry per CDR3 protein, called by TCRdb with MiXCR from the immunoSEQ multiplex PCR reads. The sample records 150,000 to 200,000 distinct CDR3 sequences, just over 90% being singletons. The clonotype originates from a human donor in good health. The V call is TRBV7-3, the J call TRBJ1-1; D is undetermined. Sequenced: CD4+ T cells from PBMCs. This CDR3 reads CASSPTTNTEAFF. CDR3 DNA: TGTGCCAGCAGCCCGACTACGAACACTGAAGCTTTCTTT.